This is a list of T cell receptor beta chains from one sample in a study of beta chain features in type 1 diabetes. TCRdb's copy holds only in-frame clones and misses some; the assay was immunoSEQ multiplex PCR. The sample consists of 600,000 to 650,000 clones, 15% to 18% of them appearing once. The sequenced sample consisted of naive CD4+ T cells from blood. The receptors here all came from a man aged 18 to 30 in good health. CDR3s include the opening cysteine and the closing phenylalanine or tryptophan. Part of the rows lack a size; the others show once, few, many or a class for expanded clones.

clone size	J gene	V gene	CDR3 protein
.	TRBJ1-6	TRBV6-5	CASSRQGYNSPLHF
.	TRBJ2-1	TRBV5-4	CASSLIGDEQFF
few	TRBJ1-5	TRBV9	CASSGPGGGQPQHF
.	TRBJ1-1	TRBV5-1	CASSAVYRMPLTGAFF
few	TRBJ1-2	TRBV7-2	CASSLGRPTGVFYYGYTF
few	TRBJ2-3	TRBV7-9	CASSFLAGLSDTQYF
few	TRBJ2-6	TRBV11-2	CASSRVTGANVLTF
.	TRBJ2-1	TRBV6-1	CASSEVTQFF
few	TRBJ2-5	TRBV19	CASSTPRETQYF
few	TRBJ2-7	TRBV28	CASSLYEQYF
.	TRBJ1-1	TRBV12-5	CASGLSRPGLRRNTEAFF
few	TRBJ2-2	TRBV7-2	CASSSLTGTGARELFF
few	TRBJ2-2	TRBV7-2	CASSLASGAGELFF
.	TRBJ2-5	TRBV23-1	CASSPLAVKETQYF
few	TRBJ2-7	TRBV7-9	CASSMAGGSAEQYF
few	TRBJ2-3	TRBV5-4	CASSLVSGPDTQYF
few	TRBJ2-7	TRBV6-1	CASTPGQGAGEQYF
.	TRBJ2-7	TRBV4-3	CASSQDWGDSYEQYF
few	TRBJ2-3	TRBV7-7	CASSYTFTDTQYF
.	TRBJ2-6	TRBV6-1	CATTWASGANVLTF
.	TRBJ1-4	TRBV7-2	CASSPQDRRNEKLFF
.	TRBJ2-5	TRBV18	CASSPGTVQETQYF
few	TRBJ1-2	TRBV4-3	CASSQEGPSNYGYTF
few	TRBJ1-1	TRBV6-5	CASRPGPPNTEAFF
.	TRBJ2-7	TRBV12-5	CASGLETDVAGPTYEQYF
.	TRBJ1-2	TRBV7-2	CASSLGQGLGYTF
few	TRBJ1-4	TRBV6-1	CASSTSATNEKLFF
.	TRBJ1-2	TRBV18	CASSPSDREKGYTF
few	TRBJ1-1	TRBV9	CASSVRGGRTEAFF
.	TRBJ1-1	TRBV18	CASPRFTGSRPEAFF
few	TRBJ1-2	TRBV7-9	CASSQSLGAAPYGYTF